The entry below describes one TCR beta chain. Its specificity is unknown. This entry is derived from a study of T cell repertoires in cytomegalovirus infection. Findings and limits, study-wide: HLA-C-restricted, CMV-specific TCR beta clonotypes were dominant ex vivo.

Each CDR3 protein is one row after TCRdb ran MiXCR on the reads. The repertoire holds roughly 500,000 distinct CDR3 sequences, with approximately 16% as singletons. CDR3 length: 16 residues. V dropped 0 bases and J dropped 4 bases, with 16 bases sitting between them. Per germline, CDR1 SGDLS and CDR2 YYNGEE. The receptor was isolated from a human donor in good health (CMV status not recorded). Some clones in this sample may be carry-over from other donors' samples. The chain couples TRBV9 to TRBJ1-2, with TRBD1 as a possible D gene (6 bases). Sequenced material: CD8+ T cells from PBMCs. Here the CDR3 DNA reads TGTGCCAGCAGCGTAGCCGATACTACGGACAGCTATGGCTACACCTTC. Its translation is CASSVADTTDSYGYTF.